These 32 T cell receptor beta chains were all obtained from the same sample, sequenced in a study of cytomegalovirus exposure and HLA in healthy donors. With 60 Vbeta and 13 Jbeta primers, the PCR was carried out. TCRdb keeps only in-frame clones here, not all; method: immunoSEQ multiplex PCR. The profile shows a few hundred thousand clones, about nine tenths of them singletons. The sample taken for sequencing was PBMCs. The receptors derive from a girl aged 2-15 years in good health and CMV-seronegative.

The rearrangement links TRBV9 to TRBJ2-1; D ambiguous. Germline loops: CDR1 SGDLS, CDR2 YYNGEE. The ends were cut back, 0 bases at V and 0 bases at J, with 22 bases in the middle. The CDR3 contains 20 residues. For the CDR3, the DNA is TGTGCCAGCAGCGTAGGTAGCCCCGACTCGTTTAGCCTCTCCTACAATGAGCAGTTCTTC. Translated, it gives CASSVGSPDSFSLSYNEQFF.

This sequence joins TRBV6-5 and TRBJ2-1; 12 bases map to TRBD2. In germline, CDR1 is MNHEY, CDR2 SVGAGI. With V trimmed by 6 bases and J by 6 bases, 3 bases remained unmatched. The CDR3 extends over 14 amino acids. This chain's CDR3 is CASSATSGSNEQFF. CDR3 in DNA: TGTGCCAGCAGCGCGACTAGCGGGAGCAATGAGCAGTTCTTC.

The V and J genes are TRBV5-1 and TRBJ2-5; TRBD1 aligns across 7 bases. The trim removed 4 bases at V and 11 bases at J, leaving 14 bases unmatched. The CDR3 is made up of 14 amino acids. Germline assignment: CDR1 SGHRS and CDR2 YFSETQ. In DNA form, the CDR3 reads TGCGCCAGCAGCCCACAGGGGAACCCCAGGGAGCAGTACTTC. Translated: CASSPQGNPREQYF.

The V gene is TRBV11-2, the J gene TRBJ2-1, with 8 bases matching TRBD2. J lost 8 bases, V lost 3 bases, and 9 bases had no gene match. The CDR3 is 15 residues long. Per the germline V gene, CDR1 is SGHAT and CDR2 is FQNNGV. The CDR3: CASSFSGLATHEQFF. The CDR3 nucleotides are TGTGCCAGCAGCTTTAGTGGACTAGCCACGCATGAGCAGTTCTTC.

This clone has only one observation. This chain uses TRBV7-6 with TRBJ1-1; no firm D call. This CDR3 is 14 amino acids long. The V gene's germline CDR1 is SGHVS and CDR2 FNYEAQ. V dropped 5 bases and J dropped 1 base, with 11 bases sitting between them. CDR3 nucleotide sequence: TGTGCCAGCAGCACTAGGGAGGGGAACACTGAAGCTTTCTTT. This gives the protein CASSTREGNTEAFF.

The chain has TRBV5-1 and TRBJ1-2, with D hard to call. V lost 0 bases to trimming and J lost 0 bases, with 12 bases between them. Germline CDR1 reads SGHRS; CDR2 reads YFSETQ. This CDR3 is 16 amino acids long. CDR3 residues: CASSLEPGSSNYGYTF. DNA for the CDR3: TGCGCCAGCAGCTTGGAGCCCGGTTCCTCTAACTATGGCTACACCTTC.

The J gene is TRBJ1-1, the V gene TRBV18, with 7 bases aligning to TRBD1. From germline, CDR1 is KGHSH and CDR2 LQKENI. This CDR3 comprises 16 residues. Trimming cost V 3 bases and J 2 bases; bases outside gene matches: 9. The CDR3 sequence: CASSPQSGTANTEAFF. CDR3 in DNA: TGTGCCAGCTCACCCCAGTCCGGGACAGCCAACACTGAAGCTTTCTTT.

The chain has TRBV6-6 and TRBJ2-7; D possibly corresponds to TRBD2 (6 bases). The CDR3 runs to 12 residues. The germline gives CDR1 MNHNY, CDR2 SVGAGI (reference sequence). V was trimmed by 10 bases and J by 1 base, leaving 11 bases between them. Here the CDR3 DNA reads TGTGCCACCCAGGAGGGGTCCTACGAGCAGTACTTC. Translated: CATQEGSYEQYF.

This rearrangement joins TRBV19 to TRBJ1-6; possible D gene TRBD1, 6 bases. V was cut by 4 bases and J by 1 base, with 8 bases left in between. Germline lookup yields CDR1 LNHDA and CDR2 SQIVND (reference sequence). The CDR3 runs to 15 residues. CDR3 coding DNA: TGTGCCAGTAGTACAGGGGTGTCCTATAATTCACCCCTCCACTTT. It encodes CASSTGVSYNSPLHF.

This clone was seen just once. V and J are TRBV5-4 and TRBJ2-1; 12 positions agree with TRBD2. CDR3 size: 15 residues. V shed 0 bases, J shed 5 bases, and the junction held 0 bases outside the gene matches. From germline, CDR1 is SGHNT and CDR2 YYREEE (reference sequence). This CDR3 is CASSLASGRDNEQFF. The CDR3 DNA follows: TGTGCCAGCAGCTTGGCTAGCGGGAGGGACAATGAGCAGTTCTTC.

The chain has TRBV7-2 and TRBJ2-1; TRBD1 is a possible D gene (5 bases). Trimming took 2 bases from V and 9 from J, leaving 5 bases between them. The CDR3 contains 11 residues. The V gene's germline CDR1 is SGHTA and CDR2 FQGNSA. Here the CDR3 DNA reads TGTGCCAGCAGCTTACAGGGTGAGCAGTTCTTC. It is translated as CASSLQGEQFF.

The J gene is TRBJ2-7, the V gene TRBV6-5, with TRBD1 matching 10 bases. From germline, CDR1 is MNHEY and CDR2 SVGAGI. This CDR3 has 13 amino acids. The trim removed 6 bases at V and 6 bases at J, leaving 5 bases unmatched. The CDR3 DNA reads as TGTGCCAGCAGCCGACAGGGGGCGGCCGAGCAGTACTTC. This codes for CASSRQGAAEQYF.

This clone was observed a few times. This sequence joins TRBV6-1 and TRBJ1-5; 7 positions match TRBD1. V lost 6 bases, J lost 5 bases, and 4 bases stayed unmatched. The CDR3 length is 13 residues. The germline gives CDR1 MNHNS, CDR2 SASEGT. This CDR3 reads CASSTGQYQPQHF. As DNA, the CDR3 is TGTGCCAGCAGCACGGGACAGTATCAGCCCCAGCATTTT.

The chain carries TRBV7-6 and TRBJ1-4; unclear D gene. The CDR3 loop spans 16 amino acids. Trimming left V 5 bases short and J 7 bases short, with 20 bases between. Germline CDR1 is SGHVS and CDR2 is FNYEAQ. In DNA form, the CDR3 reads TGTGCCAGCAGCCCTAGCGGCGACGGATATAGTGAAAAACTGTTTTTT. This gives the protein CASSPSGDGYSEKLFF.

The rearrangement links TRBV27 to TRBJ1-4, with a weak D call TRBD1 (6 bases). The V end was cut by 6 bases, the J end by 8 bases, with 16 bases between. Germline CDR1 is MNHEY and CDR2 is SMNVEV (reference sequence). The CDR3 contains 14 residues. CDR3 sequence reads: CASRDQGREEKLFF. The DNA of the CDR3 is TGTGCCAGCAGAGATCAGGGGAGAGAAGAAAAACTGTTTTTT.

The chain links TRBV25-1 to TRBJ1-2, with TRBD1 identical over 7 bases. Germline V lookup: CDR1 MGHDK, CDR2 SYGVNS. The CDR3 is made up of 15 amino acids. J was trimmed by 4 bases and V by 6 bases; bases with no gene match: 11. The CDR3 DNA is TGTGCCAGCAGCCGGAACGACAGGGAGGCCTATGGCTACACCTTC. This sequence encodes CASSRNDREAYGYTF.

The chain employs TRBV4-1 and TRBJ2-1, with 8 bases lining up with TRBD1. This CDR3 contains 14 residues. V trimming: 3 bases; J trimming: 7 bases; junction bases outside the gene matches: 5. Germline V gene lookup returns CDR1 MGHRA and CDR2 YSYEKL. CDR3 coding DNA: TGCGCCAGCAGCCAGCGGGACAGGAGGAATGAGCAGTTCTTC. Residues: CASSQRDRRNEQFF.

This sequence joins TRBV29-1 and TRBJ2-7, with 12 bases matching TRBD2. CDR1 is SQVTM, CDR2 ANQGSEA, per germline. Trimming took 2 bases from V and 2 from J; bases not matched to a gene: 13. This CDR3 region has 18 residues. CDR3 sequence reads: CSVEYHGTSGRRAYEQYF. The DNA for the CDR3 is TGCAGCGTTGAATATCACGGGACTAGCGGGCGACGAGCCTACGAGCAGTACTTC.

The CDR3 sequence: CASIGQGASTGELFF. As DNA, the CDR3 is TGTGCCAGCATTGGACAGGGGGCGAGCACCGGGGAGCTGTTTTTT. The chain uses TRBV13 and TRBJ2-2, with 11 bases that match TRBD1. This CDR3 has 15 residues. In germline, CDR1 is PRHDT, CDR2 FYEKMQ (reference sequence). The junction had 5 bases not matched to a gene; V was cut back by 7 bases and J by 4 bases.

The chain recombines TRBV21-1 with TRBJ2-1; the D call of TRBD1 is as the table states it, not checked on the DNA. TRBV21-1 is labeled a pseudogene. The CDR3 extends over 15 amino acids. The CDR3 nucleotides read TGTGCCAGCAGCACATGGACAGATCGCAACAATGAGCAGTTCTTC. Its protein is CASSTWTDRNNEQFF.

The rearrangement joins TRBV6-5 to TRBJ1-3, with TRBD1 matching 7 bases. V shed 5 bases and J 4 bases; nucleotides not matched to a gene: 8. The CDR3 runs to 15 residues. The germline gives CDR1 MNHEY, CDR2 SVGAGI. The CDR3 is CASSRLTGSGNTIYF. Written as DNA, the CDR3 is TGTGCCAGCAGTAGATTGACAGGGTCGGGAAACACCATATATTTT.

CDR3 DNA: TGTGCCAGCAGCTTTATGAGCACAGATACGCAGTATTTT. Residues: CASSFMSTDTQYF. The chain links TRBV11-2 to TRBJ2-3; D not resolved. Germline V CDR1 and CDR2: SGHAT, FQNNGV. The CDR3 sequence is 13 residues long. Between the trimmed V and J ends, which lost 3 bases and 0 bases, there was a span of 4 bases. The variable domain in full, with the rest retrieved from reference TRBV11-2 and TRBJ2-3, is EAGVAQSPRYKIIEKRQSVAFWCNPISGHATLYWYQQILGQGPKLLIQFQNNGVVDDSQLPKDRFSAERLKGVDSTLKIQPAKLEDSAVYLCASSFMSTDTQYFGPGTRLTVL.

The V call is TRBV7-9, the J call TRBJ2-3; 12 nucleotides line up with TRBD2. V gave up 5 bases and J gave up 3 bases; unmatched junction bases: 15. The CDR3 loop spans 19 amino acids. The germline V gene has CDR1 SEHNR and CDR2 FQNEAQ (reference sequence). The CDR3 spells CASSLLAGGRLTSTDTQYF. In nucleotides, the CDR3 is TGTGCCAGCAGCCTACTAGCGGGGGGCCGGCTCACATCTACAGATACGCAGTATTTT.

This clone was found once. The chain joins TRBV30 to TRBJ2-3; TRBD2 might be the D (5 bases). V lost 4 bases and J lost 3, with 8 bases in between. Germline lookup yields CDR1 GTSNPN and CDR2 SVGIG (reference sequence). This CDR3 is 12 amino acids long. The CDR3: CAWKGGTDTQYF. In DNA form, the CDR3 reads TGTGCCTGGAAAGGCGGGACAGATACGCAGTATTTT.

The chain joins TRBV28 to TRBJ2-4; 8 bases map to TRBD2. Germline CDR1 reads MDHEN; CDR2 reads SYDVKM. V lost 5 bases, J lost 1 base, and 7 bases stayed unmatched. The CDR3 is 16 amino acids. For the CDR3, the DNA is TGTGCCAGCAGTCTCAATCGGGGGGGCGCCAAAAACATTCAGTACTTC. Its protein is CASSLNRGGAKNIQYF.

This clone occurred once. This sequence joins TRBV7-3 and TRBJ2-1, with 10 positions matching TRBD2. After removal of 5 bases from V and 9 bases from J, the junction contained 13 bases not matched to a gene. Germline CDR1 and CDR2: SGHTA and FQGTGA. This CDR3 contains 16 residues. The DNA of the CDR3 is TGTGCCAGCAGCCCCCAGTCGAGCGGGGGGGCCAGTGAGCAGTTCTTC. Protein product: CASSPQSSGGASEQFF.

This CDR3 reads CASSLGQGIYGYTF. The CDR3 coding sequence is TGTGCCAGCAGCTTGGGACAGGGGATCTATGGCTACACCTTC. V is TRBV5-6 and J is TRBJ1-2, with TRBD1 matching 8 bases. CDR1 is SGHDT and CDR2 is YYEEEE in the germline V gene. CDR3 length equals 14 residues. Trimming removed 0 bases from V and 4 bases from J; junction bases left unmatched: 2.

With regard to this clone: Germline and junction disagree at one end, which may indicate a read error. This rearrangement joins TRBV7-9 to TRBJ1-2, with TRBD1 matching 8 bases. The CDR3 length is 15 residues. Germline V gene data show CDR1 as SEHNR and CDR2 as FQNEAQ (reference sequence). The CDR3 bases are TGTTCCAGCAGCCCACAGGGGGGGGTGGCTTATGGCTACACCTTC. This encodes CSSSPQGGVAYGYTF.

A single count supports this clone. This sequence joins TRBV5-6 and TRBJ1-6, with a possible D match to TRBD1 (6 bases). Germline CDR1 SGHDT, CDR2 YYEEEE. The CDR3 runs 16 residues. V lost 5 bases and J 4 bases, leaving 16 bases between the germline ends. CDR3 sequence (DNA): TGTGCCAGCAGTCCGAGGGGGAAAGGTTATAATTCACCCCTCCACTTT. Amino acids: CASSPRGKGYNSPLHF.

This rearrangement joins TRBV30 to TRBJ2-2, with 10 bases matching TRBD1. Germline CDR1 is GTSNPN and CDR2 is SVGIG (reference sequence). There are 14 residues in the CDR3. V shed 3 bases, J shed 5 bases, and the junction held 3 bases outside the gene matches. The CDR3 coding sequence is TGTGCCTGGAGGACGGGACAGGGGACCGGGGAGCTGTTTTTT. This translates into CAWRTGQGTGELFF.

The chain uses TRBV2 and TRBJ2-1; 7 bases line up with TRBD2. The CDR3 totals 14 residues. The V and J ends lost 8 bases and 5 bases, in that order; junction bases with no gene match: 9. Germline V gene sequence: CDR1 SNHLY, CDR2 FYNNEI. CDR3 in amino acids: CASSPRGGDNEQFF. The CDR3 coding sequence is TGTGCCAGCTCCCCCCGTGGGGGGGACAATGAGCAGTTCTTC.

The CDR3 loop reads CASSWGGLAGGSYEQYF. DNA of the CDR3: TGTGCCAGCAGCTGGGGAGGGTTAGCGGGGGGCTCCTACGAGCAGTACTTC. The J gene is TRBJ2-7, the V gene TRBV5-4; 10 positions match TRBD2. With V trimmed by 3 bases and J by 0 bases, 9 bases remained unmatched. CDR1 SGHNT and CDR2 YYREEE come from the germline V gene (reference sequence). The CDR3 spans 17 residues.